This T cell receptor beta chain stems from a study of OX40 agonist ivuxolimab in advanced cancers. Study as a whole: Cancers in dose escalation were hepatocellular, melanoma, renal cell and head and neck.

Findings of the study overall: At 0.1 to 3.0 mg/kg, CD4+ and CD8+ blood T cells expanded clonally by week 6.

Profiled with immunoSEQ multiplex PCR; TCRdb holds only in-frame clones, not every one. Among roughly 76,000 clones listed, around four fifths were seen once. This clone was counted only a few times. Its antigen is unknown. Trimming removed 4 bases at V and 2 bases at J, with 15 bases between. CDR3 size: 15 residues. Germline V gene lookup returns CDR1 SGHKS and CDR2 YYEKEE (reference sequence). The input for sequencing was CD4+ or CD8+ T cells sorted from blood, taken in a trial of the OX40 agonist ivuxolimab. The receptor was isolated from an adult with an advanced solid tumor such as melanoma, head and neck, liver or kidney cancer. The chain combines TRBV5-5 with TRBJ1-1; a possible D gene is TRBD1 (6 bases). The CDR3 region has the DNA TGTGCCAGCAGCCACAGAGGGGGAGGAAACACTGAAGCTTTCTTT. Translated: CASSHRGGGNTEAFF.